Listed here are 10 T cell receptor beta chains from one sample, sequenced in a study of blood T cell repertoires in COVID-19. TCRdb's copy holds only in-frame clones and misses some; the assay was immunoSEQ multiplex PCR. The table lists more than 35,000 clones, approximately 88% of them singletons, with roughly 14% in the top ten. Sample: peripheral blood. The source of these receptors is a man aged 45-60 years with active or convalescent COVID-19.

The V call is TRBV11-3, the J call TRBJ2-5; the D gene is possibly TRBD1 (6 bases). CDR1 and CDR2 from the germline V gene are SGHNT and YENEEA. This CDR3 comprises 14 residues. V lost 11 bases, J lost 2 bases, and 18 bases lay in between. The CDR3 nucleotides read TGTGCCGTGCAGCTGCACAGGGATCAAGAGACCCAGTACTTC. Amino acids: CAVQLHRDQETQYF.

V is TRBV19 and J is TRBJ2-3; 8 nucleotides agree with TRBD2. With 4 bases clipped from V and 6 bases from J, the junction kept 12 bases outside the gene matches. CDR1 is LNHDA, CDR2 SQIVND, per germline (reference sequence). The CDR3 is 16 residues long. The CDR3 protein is CASSTSARGGPDTQYF. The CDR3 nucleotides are TGTGCCAGTAGTACATCTGCCCGGGGGGGACCGGATACGCAGTATTTT. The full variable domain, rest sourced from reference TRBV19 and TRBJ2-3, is DGGITQSPKYLFRKEGQNVTLSCEQNLNHDAMYWYRQDPGQGLRLIYYSQIVNDFQKGDIAEGYSVSREKKESFPLTVTSAQKNPTAFYLCASSTSARGGPDTQYFGPGTRLTVL.

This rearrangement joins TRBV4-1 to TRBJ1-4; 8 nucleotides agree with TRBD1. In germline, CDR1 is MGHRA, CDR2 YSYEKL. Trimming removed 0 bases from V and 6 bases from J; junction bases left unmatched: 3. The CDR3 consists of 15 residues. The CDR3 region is CASSQDAGGDEKLFF. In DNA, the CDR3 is TGCGCCAGCAGCCAAGATGCAGGGGGCGATGAAAAACTGTTTTTT.

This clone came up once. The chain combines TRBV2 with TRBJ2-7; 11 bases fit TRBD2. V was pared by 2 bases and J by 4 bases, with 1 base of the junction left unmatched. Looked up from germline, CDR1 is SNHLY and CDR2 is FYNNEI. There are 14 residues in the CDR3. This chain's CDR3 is CASSELAGGYEQYF. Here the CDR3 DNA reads TGTGCCAGCAGTGAACTAGCGGGGGGATACGAGCAGTACTTC.

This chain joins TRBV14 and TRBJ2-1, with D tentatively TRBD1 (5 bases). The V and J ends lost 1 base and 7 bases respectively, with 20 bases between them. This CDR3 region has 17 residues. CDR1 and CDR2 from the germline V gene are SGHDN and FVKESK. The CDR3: CASSQVYGRASRNEQFF. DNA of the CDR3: TGTGCCAGCAGCCAAGTTTACGGCAGGGCATCGCGGAATGAGCAGTTCTTC.

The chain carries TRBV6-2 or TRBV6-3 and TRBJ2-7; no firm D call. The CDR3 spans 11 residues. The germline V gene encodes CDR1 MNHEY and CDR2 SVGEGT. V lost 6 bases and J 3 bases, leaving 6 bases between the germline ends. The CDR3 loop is CASSPYYEQYF. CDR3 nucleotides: TGTGCCAGCAGCCCATACTACGAGCAGTACTTC.

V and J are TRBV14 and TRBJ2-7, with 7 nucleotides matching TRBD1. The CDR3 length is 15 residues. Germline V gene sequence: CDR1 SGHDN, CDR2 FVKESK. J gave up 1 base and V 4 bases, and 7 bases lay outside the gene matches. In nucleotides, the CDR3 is TGTGCCAGCAGCCCGACAGGGAAGCGATCCTACGAGCAGTACTTC. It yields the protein CASSPTGKRSYEQYF.

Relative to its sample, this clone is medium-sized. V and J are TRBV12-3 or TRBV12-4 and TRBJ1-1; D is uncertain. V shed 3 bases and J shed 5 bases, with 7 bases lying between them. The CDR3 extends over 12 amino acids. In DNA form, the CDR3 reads TGTGCCAGCAGTTTTCCCCAAACTGAAGCTTTCTTT. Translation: CASSFPQTEAFF.

The chain's CDR3 is CASSTRQGMSNSPLHF. For the CDR3, the DNA is TGTGCCAGTAGTACCCGACAGGGAATGAGTAATTCACCCCTCCACTTT. This sequence joins TRBV19 and TRBJ1-6, with 7 positions matching TRBD1. Germline V CDR1 and CDR2: LNHDA, SQIVND (reference sequence). Trimming at V came to 4 bases and at J to 6 bases, leaving 9 bases not matched to a gene. The CDR3 loop spans 16 amino acids.

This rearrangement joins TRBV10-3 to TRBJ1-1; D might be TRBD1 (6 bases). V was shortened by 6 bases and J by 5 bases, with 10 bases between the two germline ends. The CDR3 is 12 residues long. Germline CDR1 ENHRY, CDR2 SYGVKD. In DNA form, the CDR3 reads TGTGCCATCAGCGAACAGGGTACTGAAGCTTTCTTT. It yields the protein CAISEQGTEAFF.